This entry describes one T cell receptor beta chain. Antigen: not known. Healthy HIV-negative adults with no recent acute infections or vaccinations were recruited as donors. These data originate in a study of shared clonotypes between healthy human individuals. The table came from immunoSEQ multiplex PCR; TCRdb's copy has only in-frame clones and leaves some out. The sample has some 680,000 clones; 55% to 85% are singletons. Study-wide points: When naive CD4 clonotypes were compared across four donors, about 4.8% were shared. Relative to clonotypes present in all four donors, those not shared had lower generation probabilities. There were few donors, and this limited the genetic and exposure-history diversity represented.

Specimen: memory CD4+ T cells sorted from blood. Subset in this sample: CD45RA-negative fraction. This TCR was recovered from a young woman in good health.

CDR3 DNA: TGTGCCAGTAGTATATCCCACAGAATAAACTATGGCTACACCTTC. Amino acids: CASSISHRINYGYTF. V is TRBV19 and J is TRBJ1-2; D uncertain. The germline V gene has CDR1 LNHDA and CDR2 SQIVND (reference sequence). V lost 2 bases and J lost 2, with 12 bases in between. The CDR3 is made up of 15 amino acids.